The rows below give T cell receptor beta chains drawn from one sample of a study of T-cell reconstitution after alpha-beta-depleted transplantation in children. MiXCR, run by TCRdb on the PCR reads, gives a single entry per CDR3 protein. The profile shows about 420,000 distinct CDR3 sequences, about 16% of them singletons. The sequenced sample was PBMCs, mostly from graft donor cells, obtained 360 days after TCRalphabeta/CD19-depleted stem cell transplant. These receptors all stem from a boy in the first two years of life who had a stem cell transplant for Wiskott-Aldrich syndrome, so the T cells may come from the graft donor. Each CDR3 is given with its conserved first and last residue. The D gene is left open where the match is weak. Only part of the rows carry a size: once, few, many, or a class if the clone is expanded.

V	size	J	D	CDR3	DNA
TRBV5-1	many	TRBJ2-3	-	CASSLGWADTQYF	TGCGCCAGCAGCTTGGGTTGGGCAGATACGCAGTATTTT
TRBV5-6	-	TRBJ1-2	TRBD1	CASSSGQGLGPGYTF	TGTGCCAGCAGCTCCGGACAGGGTTTGGGCCCTGGCTACACCTTC
TRBV15	few	TRBJ2-5	TRBD2	CATSRDRTRVETQYF	TGTGCCACCAGCAGAGATCGGACTAGAGTAGAGACCCAGTACTTC
TRBV11-2	-	TRBJ2-7	-	CASSLGGGGIYEQYF	TGTGCCAGCAGCTTAGGGGGAGGGGGCATCTACGAGCAGTACTTC
TRBV20-1	-	TRBJ2-7	-	CSASEGIIYEQYF	TGCAGTGCAAGCGAGGGGATAATCTACGAGCAGTACTTC
TRBV5-1	many	TRBJ1-2	-	CASSLQAGYYGYTF	TGCGCCAGCAGCTTGCAGGCCGGTTACTATGGCTACACCTTC
TRBV10-2	few	TRBJ2-7	-	CASRRFPYEQYF	TGCGCCAGTCGGAGATTCCCCTACGAGCAGTACTTC
TRBV12-3/TRBV12-4	-	TRBJ2-5	-	CASSTDGGETQYF	TGTGCCAGCAGCACGGACGGGGGAGAGACCCAGTACTTC
TRBV11-3	few	TRBJ2-5	-	CASSLRGDYQETQYF	TGTGCCAGCAGCTTAAGAGGGGACTACCAAGAGACCCAGTACTTC
TRBV29-1	-	TRBJ2-1	-	CSVVRYNEQFF	TGCAGCGTTGTTCGGTACAATGAGCAGTTCTTC
TRBV24-1	-	TRBJ2-3	-	CATSDPAGREGTDTQYF	TGTGCCACCAGTGATCCGGCTGGTAGGGAAGGGACAGATACGCAGTATTTT
TRBV6-5	many	TRBJ2-3	TRBD2	CASSYAAVTSELTKNTQYF	TGTGCCAGCAGTTACGCCGCCGTGACTAGCGAGCTAACTAAGAATACGCAGTATTTT
TRBV20-1	few	TRBJ2-1	-	CSAVGTPSYNEQFF	TGCAGTGCTGTAGGGACTCCCAGCTACAATGAGCAGTTCTTC
TRBV12-3/TRBV12-4	-	TRBJ2-7	-	CASSTGVGTYEQYF	TGTGCCAGCAGTACGGGGGTAGGAACCTACGAGCAGTACTTC
TRBV7-8	many	TRBJ2-2	-	CASSLFFGPTGELFF	TGTGCCAGCAGCTTATTTTTCGGTCCCACCGGGGAGCTGTTTTTT
TRBV6-1	many	TRBJ2-1	TRBD1	CASSFDRGSYNEQFF	TGTGCCAGCAGCTTCGACAGGGGCTCCTACAATGAGCAGTTCTTC
TRBV5-1	few	TRBJ2-4	TRBD1	CASSPRDRGSIQYF	TGCGCCAGCAGCCCGAGGGACAGGGGGTCCATTCAGTACTTC
TRBV29-1	-	TRBJ1-2	-	CSVEKSLGHGYTF	TGCAGCGTTGAGAAGTCCCTGGGGCATGGCTACACCTTC
TRBV7-9	-	TRBJ2-7	-	CASSLVVAASYEQYF	TGTGCCAGCAGCCTCGTGGTAGCGGCATCCTACGAGCAGTACTTC
TRBV7-8	-	TRBJ2-5	-	CASGPPQETQYF	TGTGCCAGCGGGCCACCCCAAGAGACCCAGTACTTC
TRBV20-1	few	TRBJ1-2	-	CSASPVNYGYTF	TGCAGTGCTAGCCCAGTGAACTATGGCTACACCTTC
TRBV20-1	-	TRBJ2-3	-	CSARGGAGGHTQYF	TGCAGTGCTAGAGGCGGGGCCGGAGGCCATACGCAGTATTTT
TRBV4-3	few	TRBJ1-6	-	CASSQDPTAPLHF	TGCGCCAGCAGCCAAGATCCGACGGCACCCCTCCACTTT
TRBV12-3/TRBV12-4	-	TRBJ1-6	-	CASSPFTGPVSPLHF	TGTGCCAGCAGCCCTTTCACAGGGCCCGTTTCACCCCTCCACTTT
TRBV5-1	few	TRBJ2-7	-	CASSLTASNYEQYF	TGCGCCAGCAGCTTGACAGCGTCTAACTACGAGCAGTACTTC
TRBV11-3	-	TRBJ2-7	-	CASSLDHKGVGSYEQYF	TGTGCCAGCAGCTTAGATCATAAGGGAGTGGGCTCCTACGAGCAGTACTTC
TRBV9	few	TRBJ1-6	-	CASSGGLNSPLHF	TGTGCCAGCAGCGGAGGCCTTAATTCACCCCTCCACTTT
TRBV5-1	-	TRBJ2-3	TRBD1	CASSWRQGSTDTQYF	TGCGCCAGCAGCTGGAGACAGGGTAGCACAGATACGCAGTATTTT
TRBV5-1	-	TRBJ2-3	TRBD2	CASSSFFSGGLEDTQYF	TGCGCCAGCAGCTCCTTTTTTAGCGGGGGGCTCGAGGATACGCAGTATTTT
TRBV3-1	few	TRBJ2-3	-	CASSQGGNTQYF	TGTGCCAGCAGCCAAGGGGGAAATACGCAGTATTTT
TRBV5-1	many	TRBJ1-1	TRBD1	CASNRGNTEAFF	TGCGCCAGCAACAGGGGGAACACTGAAGCTTTCTTT
TRBV20-1	-	TRBJ2-1	-	CSASRQFGLNEQFF	TGCAGTGCTTCCCGACAGTTTGGACTCAATGAGCAGTTCTTC
TRBV19	few	TRBJ2-1	-	CASSITSGSDEQFF	TGTGCCAGTAGTATAACGTCAGGGAGCGATGAGCAGTTCTTC
TRBV7-9	-	TRBJ2-3	TRBD2	CASSSLAGDTQYF	TGTGCCAGCAGCTCACTAGCGGGGGATACGCAGTATTTT
TRBV29-1	few	TRBJ1-1	TRBD1	CSVENRGRLGAFF	TGCAGCGTTGAGAACAGGGGGCGGTTAGGAGCTTTCTTT
TRBV12-3/TRBV12-4	-	TRBJ2-1	TRBD2	CASSSGTSGYSYNEQFF	TGTGCCAGCAGTTCCGGGACTAGCGGATATTCCTACAATGAGCAGTTCTTC
TRBV3-1	-	TRBJ2-5	TRBD2	CASSHAGLAEETQYF	TGTGCCAGCAGCCATGCGGGACTAGCTGAAGAGACCCAGTACTTC
TRBV4-1	few	TRBJ2-1	TRBD1	CASSQVGTASYNEQFF	TGCGCCAGCAGCCAAGTGGGGACAGCGAGCTACAATGAGCAGTTCTTC
TRBV10-3	-	TRBJ1-2	-	CAISLSFGSNYGYTF	TGTGCCATCAGTCTTTCGTTCGGTTCTAACTATGGCTACACCTTC
TRBV28	few	TRBJ2-7	-	CASSFPGVPYEQYF	TGTGCCAGCAGTTTCCCGGGGGTACCCTACGAGCAGTACTTC
TRBV2	once	TRBJ1-6	-	CASRGSPLHF	TGTGCCAGCAGGGGTTCACCCCTCCACTTT
TRBV30	few	TRBJ2-1	-	CAWGLESYNEQFF	TGTGCCTGGGGTCTCGAATCCTACAATGAGCAGTTCTTC
TRBV20-1	-	TRBJ2-2	-	CSARGPTGELFF	TGCAGTGCTAGAGGCCCAACCGGGGAGCTGTTTTTT
TRBV11-2	few	TRBJ2-2	-	CASSLVGGSNTGELFF	TGTGCCAGCAGCTTAGTGGGCGGGTCGAACACCGGGGAGCTGTTTTTT
TRBV6-2/TRBV6-3	few	TRBJ2-3	-	CASAYPWAVTQYF	TGTGCCAGCGCTTATCCGTGGGCAGTCACGCAGTATTTT
TRBV6-5	-	TRBJ2-1	TRBD2	CASSYETSRDEQFF	TGTGCCAGCAGTTACGAGACTAGCAGGGATGAGCAGTTCTTC
TRBV12-3/TRBV12-4	-	TRBJ2-1	-	CASSFSRNEQFF	TGTGCCAGCAGTTTCAGTAGGAATGAGCAGTTCTTC
TRBV12-3/TRBV12-4	few	TRBJ1-5	TRBD1	CASSLGQGEEPQHF	TGTGCCAGCAGTTTAGGTCAGGGGGAGGAGCCCCAGCATTTT
TRBV7-9	-	TRBJ1-2	-	CASSLDTNYGYTF	TGTGCCAGCAGCCTGGACACCAACTATGGCTACACCTTC
TRBV4-1	-	TRBJ2-5	-	CASSQFSIASFQETQYF	TGCGCCAGCAGCCAATTCAGTATTGCGAGTTTCCAAGAGACCCAGTACTTC
TRBV10-3	-	TRBJ2-3	-	CAIRGGVLTDTQYF	TGTGCCATCAGGGGGGGCGTCCTCACAGATACGCAGTATTTT
TRBV4-1	few	TRBJ2-1	TRBD2	CASSQARLAGGIYNEQFF	TGCGCCAGCAGCCAAGCGAGACTAGCGGGGGGGATCTACAATGAGCAGTTCTTC
TRBV20-1	-	TRBJ2-3	-	CSARDLRHLTDTQYF	TGCAGTGCTAGAGATCTGCGACACTTAACAGATACGCAGTATTTT
TRBV24-1	few	TRBJ2-3	-	CATSGVGPTDTQYF	TGTGCCACCAGTGGGGTGGGACCCACAGATACGCAGTATTTT
TRBV10-3	many	TRBJ2-7	-	CAISESRTVYEQYF	TGTGCCATCAGTGAGTCGAGGACAGTCTACGAGCAGTACTTC
TRBV4-1	few	TRBJ2-5	TRBD2	CASSPEAGLASQETQYF	TGCGCCAGCAGCCCAGAAGCGGGACTAGCGTCTCAAGAGACCCAGTACTTC
TRBV20-1	few	TRBJ2-1	TRBD2	CSAKPSGRAENEQFF	TGCAGTGCCAAACCCAGCGGGAGGGCCGAGAATGAGCAGTTCTTC
TRBV20-1	few	TRBJ2-3	TRBD2	CSAIRLAAYTDTQYF	TGCAGTGCCATCCGACTAGCGGCGTACACAGATACGCAGTATTTT
TRBV12-3/TRBV12-4	few	TRBJ2-2	TRBD2	CASSLVPGLPTGELFF	TGTGCCAGCAGTCTCGTCCCGGGACTACCCACCGGGGAGCTGTTTTTT
TRBV20-1	few	TRBJ2-1	-	CSARDNSPNEQFF	TGCAGTGCTAGAGATAACAGCCCCAATGAGCAGTTCTTC